The 5 T cell receptor beta chains below were found in one sample sequenced in a study of blood T cells in healthy people across ages. The authors ran a second PCR of roughly 6 to 11 cycles using a sample-barcoded 5' primer and a J-beta primer mix. Each CDR3 protein is one row after TCRdb ran MiXCR on the 5' RACE reads. The sample has 750,000 to 950,000 distinct CDR3 sequences; 25% to 30% are singletons. This sample was shared with a second study, whose subject was T cells of mothers and their children.

The sequenced sample was blood. Receptors were obtained from a middle-aged woman in good health.

The sample holds many counts of this clonotype. The V and J genes are TRBV20-1 and TRBJ2-3; 9 bases fit TRBD2. The CDR3 sequence is 13 residues long. V lost 3 bases to trimming and J lost 4 bases; unmatched junction nucleotides: 2. CDR1 is DFQATT, CDR2 SNEGSKA, per germline (reference sequence). CDR3 amino acids: CSARPSGADTQYF. Here the CDR3 DNA reads TGCAGTGCTAGGCCTAGCGGGGCAGATACGCAGTATTTT.

The V and J genes are TRBV4-1 and TRBJ1-2; tentative D call: TRBD1 (6 bases). Germline V lookup: CDR1 MGHRA, CDR2 YSYEKL. This CDR3 has 18 residues. Trimming removed 2 bases at V and 7 bases at J, with 26 bases between. Written as DNA, the CDR3 is TGCGCCAGCAGCCAATCTCTCCTGACAGGCTACACCAGCGGTGGCTACACCTTC. It encodes CASSQSLLTGYTSGGYTF.

This clonotype has at least ten counts. The chain couples TRBV20-1 to TRBJ2-7; TRBD1 might be the D (5 bases). Germline V CDR1 and CDR2: DFQATT, SNEGSKA (reference sequence). V shed 1 base and J shed 1 base, with 23 bases lying between them. The CDR3 covers 18 residues. The CDR3: CSARVYPTGRARSYEQYF. As DNA, the CDR3 is TGCAGTGCTAGAGTTTACCCTACGGGCAGGGCTCGTTCCTACGAGCAGTACTTC.

The chain has TRBV20-1 and TRBJ1-1; a possible D gene is TRBD1 (6 bases). CDR3 length equals 15 residues. Trimming shortened V by 3 bases and J by 3 bases, and 17 bases separated the two germline ends. From germline, CDR1 is DFQATT and CDR2 SNEGSKA (reference sequence). The CDR3 region is CSARFFGQLDTEAFF. The CDR3 DNA reads as TGCAGTGCTAGGTTTTTTGGACAGCTCGACACTGAAGCTTTCTTT.

This clonotype has only a few counts. The rearrangement joins TRBV12-3 or TRBV12-4 to TRBJ2-7, with 10 bases aligning to TRBD2. J gave up 4 bases and V 6 bases, and 9 bases lay outside the gene matches. The CDR3 runs to 15 residues. CDR3 residues: CASRLSSGGSYEQYF. CDR3 nucleotide sequence: TGTGCCAGCAGGCTGTCTAGCGGGGGAAGTTACGAGCAGTACTTC.